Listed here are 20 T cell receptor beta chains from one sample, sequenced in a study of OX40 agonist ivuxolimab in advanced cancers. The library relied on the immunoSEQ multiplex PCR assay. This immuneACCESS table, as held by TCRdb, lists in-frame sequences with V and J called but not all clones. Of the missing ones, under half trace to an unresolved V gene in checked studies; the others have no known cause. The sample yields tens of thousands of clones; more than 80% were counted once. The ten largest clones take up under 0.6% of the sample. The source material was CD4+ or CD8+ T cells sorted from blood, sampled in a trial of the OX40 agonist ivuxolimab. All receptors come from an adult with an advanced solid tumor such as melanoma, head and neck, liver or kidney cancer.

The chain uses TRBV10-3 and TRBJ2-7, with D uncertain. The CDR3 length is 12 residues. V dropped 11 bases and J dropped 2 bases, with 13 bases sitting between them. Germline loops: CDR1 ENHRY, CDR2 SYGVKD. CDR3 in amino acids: CAAAGVPYEQYF. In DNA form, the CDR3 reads TGTGCCGCCGCAGGCGTTCCCTACGAGCAGTACTTC.

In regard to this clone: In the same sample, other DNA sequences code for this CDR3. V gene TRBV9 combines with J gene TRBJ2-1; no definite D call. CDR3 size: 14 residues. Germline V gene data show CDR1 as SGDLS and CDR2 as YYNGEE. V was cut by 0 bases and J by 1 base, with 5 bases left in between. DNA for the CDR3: TGTGCCAGCAGCGTAGGGCCTTCCTACAATGAGCAGTTCTTC. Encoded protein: CASSVGPSYNEQFF.

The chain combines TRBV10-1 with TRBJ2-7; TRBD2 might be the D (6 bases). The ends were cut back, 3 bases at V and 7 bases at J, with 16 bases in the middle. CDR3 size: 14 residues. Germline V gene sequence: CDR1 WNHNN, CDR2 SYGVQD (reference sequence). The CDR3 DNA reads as TGCGCCAGCAGTGATTCCGGGGGTGACCCAGAGCAGTACTTC. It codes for CASSDSGGDPEQYF.

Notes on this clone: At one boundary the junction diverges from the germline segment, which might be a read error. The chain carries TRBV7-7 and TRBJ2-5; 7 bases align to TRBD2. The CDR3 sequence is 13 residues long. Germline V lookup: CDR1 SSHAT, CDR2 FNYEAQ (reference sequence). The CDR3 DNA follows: TGTGCTAGCAGCACGACTAGCTCTGGGACCCAGTACTTC. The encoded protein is CASSTTSSGTQYF.

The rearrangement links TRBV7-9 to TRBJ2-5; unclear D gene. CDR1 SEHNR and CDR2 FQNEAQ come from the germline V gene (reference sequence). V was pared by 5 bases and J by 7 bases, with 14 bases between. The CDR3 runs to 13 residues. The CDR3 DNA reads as TGTGCCAGCAGCCTCAGTCGGGTTGGGACCCAGTACTTC. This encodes CASSLSRVGTQYF.

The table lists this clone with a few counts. As DNA, the CDR3 is TGTGCCAGCAGCGCCGGGACAGGCCTCAGGGGCTACACCTTC. Protein product: CASSAGTGLRGYTF. The chain uses TRBV5-8 and TRBJ1-2; 8 bases are a match to TRBD1. Germline loops: CDR1 SGHTS, CDR2 YDEGEE. CDR3 length: 14 residues. The V and J ends lost 4 bases and 8 bases, in that order; junction bases with no gene match: 10. Full variable domain (rest looked up from reference TRBV5-8 and TRBJ1-2): EAGVTQSPTHLIKTRGQQATLRCSPISGHTSVYWYQQALGLGLQFLLWYDEGEERNRGNFPPRFSGRQFPNYSSELNVNALELEDSALYLCASSAGTGLRGYTFGSGTRLTVV.

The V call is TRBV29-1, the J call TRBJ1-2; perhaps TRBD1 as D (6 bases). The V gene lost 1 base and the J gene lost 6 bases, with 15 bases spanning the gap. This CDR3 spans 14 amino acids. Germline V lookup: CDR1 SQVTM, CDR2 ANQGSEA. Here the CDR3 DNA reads TGCAGCGTTGAAGCTTACAGGGTAAACCATGGCTACACCTTC. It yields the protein CSVEAYRVNHGYTF. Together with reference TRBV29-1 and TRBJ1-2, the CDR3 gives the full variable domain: SAVISQKPSRDICQRGTSLTIQCQVDSQVTMMFWYRQQPGQSLTLIATANQGSEATYESGFVIDKFPISRPNLTFSTLTVSNMSPEDSSIYLCSVEAYRVNHGYTFGSGTRLTVV.

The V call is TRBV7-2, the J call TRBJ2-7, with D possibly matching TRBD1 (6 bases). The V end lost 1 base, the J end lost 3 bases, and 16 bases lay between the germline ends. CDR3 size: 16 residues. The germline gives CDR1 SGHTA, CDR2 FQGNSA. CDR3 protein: CASSLGGTQSGYEQYF. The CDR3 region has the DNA TGTGCCAGCAGCTTAGGAGGGACACAAAGCGGCTACGAGCAGTACTTC. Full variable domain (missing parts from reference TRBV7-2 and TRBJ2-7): GAGVSQSPSNKVTEKGKDVELRCDPISGHTALYWYRQSLGQGLEFLIYFQGNSAPDKSGLPSDRFSAERTGGSVSTLTIQRTQQEDSAVYLCASSLGGTQSGYEQYFGPGTRLTVT.

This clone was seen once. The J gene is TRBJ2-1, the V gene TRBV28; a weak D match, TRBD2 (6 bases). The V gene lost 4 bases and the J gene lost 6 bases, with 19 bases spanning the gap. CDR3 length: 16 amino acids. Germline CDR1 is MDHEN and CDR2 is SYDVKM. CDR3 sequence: CASSSSGTPRGNEQFF. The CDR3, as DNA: TGTGCCAGCAGTTCATCCGGGACTCCGCGAGGCAATGAGCAGTTCTTC.

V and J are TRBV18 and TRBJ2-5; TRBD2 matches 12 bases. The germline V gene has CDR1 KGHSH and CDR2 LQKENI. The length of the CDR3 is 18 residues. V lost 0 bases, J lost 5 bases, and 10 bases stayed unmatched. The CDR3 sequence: CASSPPGLAGLVIETQYF. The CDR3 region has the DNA TGTGCCAGCTCACCACCGGGACTAGCGGGTCTTGTGATCGAGACCCAGTACTTC.

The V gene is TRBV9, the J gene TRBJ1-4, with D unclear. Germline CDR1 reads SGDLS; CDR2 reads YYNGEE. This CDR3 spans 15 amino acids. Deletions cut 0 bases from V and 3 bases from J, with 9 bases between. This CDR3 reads CASSVGTRANEKLFF. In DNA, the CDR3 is TGTGCCAGCAGCGTAGGGACTCGGGCTAATGAAAAACTGTTTTTT.

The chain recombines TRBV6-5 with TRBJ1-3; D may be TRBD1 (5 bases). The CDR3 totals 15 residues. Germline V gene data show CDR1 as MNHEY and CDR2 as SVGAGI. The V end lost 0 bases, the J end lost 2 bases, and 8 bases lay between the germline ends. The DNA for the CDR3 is TGTGCCAGCAGTTACTCGACGGGGGCTGGAAACACCATATATTTT. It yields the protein CASSYSTGAGNTIYF.

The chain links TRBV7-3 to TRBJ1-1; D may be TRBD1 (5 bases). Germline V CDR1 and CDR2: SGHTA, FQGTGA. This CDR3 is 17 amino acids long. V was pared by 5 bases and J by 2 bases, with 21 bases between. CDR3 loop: CASSDQARGLGNTEAFF. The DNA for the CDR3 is TGTGCCAGCAGCGACCAGGCGAGGGGCTTAGGAAACACTGAAGCTTTCTTT.

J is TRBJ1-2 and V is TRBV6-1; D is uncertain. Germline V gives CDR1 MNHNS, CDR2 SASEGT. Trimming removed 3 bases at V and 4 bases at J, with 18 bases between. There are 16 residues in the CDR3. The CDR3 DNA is TGTGCCAGCAGTGACCCCCGGGCACTCCGGAGCTATGGCTACACCTTC. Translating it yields CASSDPRALRSYGYTF.

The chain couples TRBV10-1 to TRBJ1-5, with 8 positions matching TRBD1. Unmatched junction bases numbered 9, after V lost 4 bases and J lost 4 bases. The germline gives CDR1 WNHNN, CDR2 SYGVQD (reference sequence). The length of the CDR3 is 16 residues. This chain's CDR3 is CASSAGQGLGNQPQHF. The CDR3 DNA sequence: TGCGCCAGCAGTGCCGGACAGGGATTAGGAAATCAGCCCCAGCATTTT.

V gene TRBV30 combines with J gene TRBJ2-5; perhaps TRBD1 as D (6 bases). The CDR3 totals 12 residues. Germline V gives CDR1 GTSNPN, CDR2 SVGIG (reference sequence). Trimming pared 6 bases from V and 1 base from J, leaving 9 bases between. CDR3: CACRGVQETQYF. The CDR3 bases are TGTGCCTGCAGGGGAGTCCAAGAGACCCAGTACTTC.

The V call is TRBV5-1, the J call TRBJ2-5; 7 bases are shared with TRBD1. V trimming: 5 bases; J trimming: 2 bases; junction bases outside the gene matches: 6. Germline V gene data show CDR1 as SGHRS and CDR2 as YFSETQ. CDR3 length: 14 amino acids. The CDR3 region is CASRTGQLQETQYF. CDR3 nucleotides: TGCGCCAGCAGGACGGGACAGTTGCAAGAGACCCAGTACTTC.

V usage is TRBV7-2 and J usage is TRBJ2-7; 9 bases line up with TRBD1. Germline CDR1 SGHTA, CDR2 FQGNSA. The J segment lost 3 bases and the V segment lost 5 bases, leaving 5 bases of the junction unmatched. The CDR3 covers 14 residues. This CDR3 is CASSLSDRGYEQYF. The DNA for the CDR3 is TGTGCCAGCAGCCTTTCGGACAGGGGCTACGAGCAGTACTTC. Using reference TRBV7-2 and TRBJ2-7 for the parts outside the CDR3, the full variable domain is GAGVSQSPSNKVTEKGKDVELRCDPISGHTALYWYRQSLGQGLEFLIYFQGNSAPDKSGLPSDRFSAERTGGSVSTLTIQRTQQEDSAVYLCASSLSDRGYEQYFGPGTRLTVT.

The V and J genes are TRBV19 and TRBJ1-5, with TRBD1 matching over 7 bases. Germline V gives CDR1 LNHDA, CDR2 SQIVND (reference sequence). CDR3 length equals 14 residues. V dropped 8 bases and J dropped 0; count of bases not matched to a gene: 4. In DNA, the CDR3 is TGTGCCAGTCAGGACAGGAGTAGCAATCAGCCCCAGCATTTT. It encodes CASQDRSSNQPQHF.

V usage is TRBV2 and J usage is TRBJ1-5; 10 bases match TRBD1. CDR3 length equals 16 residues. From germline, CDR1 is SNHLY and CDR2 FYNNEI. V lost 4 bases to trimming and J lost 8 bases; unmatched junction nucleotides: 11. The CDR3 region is CASSVHRTGGSKPQHF. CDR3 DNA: TGTGCCAGCAGTGTTCATCGGACAGGGGGATCAAAGCCCCAGCATTTT.